The 27 T cell receptor beta chains listed next were all sequenced from one sample in a study of T cells after yellow fever vaccination. Each CDR3 protein gets one entry after TCRdb re-called the 5' RACE reads with MiXCR. The sample holds under 550,000 distinct CDR3 sequences, less than 25% seen once. The sample consisted of PBMCs, taken around 3 weeks after the first yellow fever vaccination. The receptors here all came from a young man who received the YFV17D yellow fever vaccine.

This clonotype was observed at least ten times. This chain links TRBV11-3 with TRBJ2-7, with 8 nucleotides matching TRBD2. The CDR3 is made up of 14 amino acids. The ends lost 2 bases at V and 5 bases at J; junction bases unmatched: 5. Germline V gene lookup returns CDR1 SGHNT and CDR2 YENEEA. The CDR3 bases are TGTGCCAGCAGCTTAAGCGGGGGAAACGACGAGCAGTACTTC. Its protein product is CASSLSGGNDEQYF.

The chain recombines TRBV15 with TRBJ1-1; TRBD1 might be the D (6 bases). The germline V and J ends were trimmed by 3 bases and 0 bases, with 8 bases remaining between them. The length of the CDR3 is 14 residues. Germline loops: CDR1 LNHNV, CDR2 YYDKDF (reference sequence). The CDR3 nucleotides read TGTGCCACCAGCAGCAGGGGTATGAACACTGAAGCTTTCTTT. It encodes CATSSRGMNTEAFF.

V gene TRBV7-9 combines with J gene TRBJ2-5; 10 nucleotides match TRBD1. Germline CDR1 and CDR2: SEHNR and FQNEAQ (reference sequence). J was trimmed by 5 bases and V by 3 bases; bases with no gene match: 6. CDR3 length: 15 amino acids. The CDR3 region has the DNA TGTGCCAGCAGCTTGGTGACAGGGGGCGTTGAGACCCAGTACTTC. Translation: CASSLVTGGVETQYF.

This clonotype was detected many times. V and J are TRBV7-8 and TRBJ2-5; a weak D match, TRBD2 (6 bases). Germline V gives CDR1 SGHVS, CDR2 FQNEAQ. V was shortened by 1 base and J by 7 bases, with 22 bases between the two germline ends. The CDR3 is 17 amino acids. The CDR3 DNA is TGTGCCAGCAGCTTAGATCTACTAGCCCGCGGCGAAGGGACCCAGTACTTC. It is translated as CASSLDLLARGEGTQYF.

This clonotype was picked up a small number of times. The chain recombines TRBV2 with TRBJ2-7; possible D gene TRBD1, 5 bases. The germline V and J ends were trimmed by 7 bases and 3 bases, with 7 bases remaining between them. Germline V gene data show CDR1 as SNHLY and CDR2 as FYNNEI. This CDR3 has 11 residues. This CDR3 is CASIQGYEQYF. In nucleotides, the CDR3 is TGTGCCAGCATTCAGGGCTACGAGCAGTACTTC.

In this sample, this clonotype turned up many times. The chain recombines TRBV24-1 with TRBJ2-1; TRBD1 agrees at 10 bases. The CDR3 is made up of 14 amino acids. V lost 7 bases and J lost 8; bases outside the gene matches: 7. The germline CDR1 and CDR2 sequences are KGHDR and SFDVKD. CDR3 loop: CATSRDRGFDEQFF. As DNA, the CDR3 is TGTGCCACCAGCAGGGACAGGGGATTTGATGAGCAGTTCTTC.

About this clonotype: The germline gene is not matched at one end of the junction; a read error may be the cause. The chain uses TRBV12-3 or TRBV12-4 and TRBJ2-7; D possibly corresponds to TRBD2 (6 bases). The CDR3 is 15 residues long. The CDR3 nucleotides are TGTGTCAGCAGTCCCCACCACCGGACTAACTACGAGCAGTACTTC. Amino acid sequence: CVSSPHHRTNYEQYF.

This clonotype was picked up a small number of times. The chain combines TRBV11-2 with TRBJ2-1, with unresolved D. This CDR3 is 18 amino acids long. Germline CDR1 reads SGHAT; CDR2 reads FQNNGV. With 4 bases removed from V and 4 bases from J, the gap between germline ends came to 23 bases. The CDR3 DNA is TGTGCCAGCAGCTCACACCGCCAATCACGGACGACTTACAATGAGCAGTTCTTC. Its translation: CASSSHRQSRTTYNEQFF.

This clonotype turned up a few times. The chain's CDR3 is CASSPRGTGDTEAFF. The DNA for the CDR3 is TGTGCCAGCTCACCAAGGGGGACAGGGGACACTGAAGCTTTCTTT. V is TRBV18 and J is TRBJ1-1; 10 positions match TRBD1. The CDR3 runs 15 residues. Germline values: CDR1 KGHSH, CDR2 LQKENI. With 2 bases clipped from V and 3 bases from J, the junction kept 3 bases outside the gene matches.

CDR3: CASSYGGPRTQYF. CDR3 nucleotides: TGTGCCAGCAGTTACGGCGGGCCCCGGACCCAGTACTTC. V is TRBV6-2 or TRBV6-3 and J is TRBJ2-5, with D possibly matching TRBD2 (5 bases). The V and J ends lost 2 bases and 7 bases respectively, with 11 bases between them. CDR3 length: 13 residues. Germline CDR1 and CDR2: MNHEY and SVGEGT.

The chain links TRBV15 to TRBJ1-6; D is undetermined. Trimming left V 8 bases short and J 5 bases short, with 16 bases between. The CDR3 contains 15 residues. In germline, CDR1 is LNHNV, CDR2 YYDKDF (reference sequence). The CDR3 nucleotides read TGTGCCACCCAAGCAGAGGGATGGAATAATTCACCCCTCCACTTT. Protein sequence: CATQAEGWNNSPLHF.

The V call is TRBV3-1, the J call TRBJ2-5, with 7 bases that match TRBD1. From germline, CDR1 is LGHDT and CDR2 YNNKEL (reference sequence). V gave up 5 bases and J gave up 1 base; unmatched junction bases: 7. This CDR3 contains 15 residues. The CDR3: CASSDTGAAQETQYF. The CDR3 DNA reads TGTGCCAGCAGCGACACAGGGGCGGCCCAAGAGACCCAGTACTTC.

V is TRBV10-3 and J is TRBJ1-1; D gene uncertain. The CDR3 spans 12 residues. CDR1 is ENHRY and CDR2 is SYGVKD in the germline V gene. The V and J ends lost 10 bases and 5 bases respectively, with 14 bases between them. The CDR3 is CATGNIATEAFF. The CDR3 DNA reads as TGTGCCACAGGCAATATTGCGACTGAAGCTTTCTTT.

The V call is TRBV15, the J call TRBJ2-7, with D possibly being TRBD1 (5 bases). The CDR3 is 13 amino acids. The V gene lost 2 bases and the J gene lost 6 bases, with 11 bases spanning the gap. Germline V gene lookup returns CDR1 LNHNV and CDR2 YYDKDF (reference sequence). The CDR3 protein is CATSRFTGGEQYF. The CDR3 nucleotides are TGTGCCACCAGCAGATTTACAGGTGGCGAGCAGTACTTC.

This clonotype was seen a few times. The chain is built from TRBV19 and TRBJ1-5, with D possibly matching TRBD1 (5 bases). The CDR3 covers 15 residues. Germline CDR1 reads LNHDA; CDR2 reads SQIVND (reference sequence). The V end lost 5 bases, the J end lost 4 bases, and 15 bases lay between the germline ends. CDR3 amino acids: CASSAYRFGNQPQHF. The CDR3 DNA reads as TGTGCCAGTAGTGCGTACAGGTTTGGGAATCAGCCCCAGCATTTT.

This clonotype was detected only a few times. The rearrangement uses TRBV6-1 and TRBJ2-3, with TRBD2 as a possible D gene (6 bases). Trimming removed 5 bases from V and 3 bases from J, with 12 bases in between. The CDR3 totals 14 residues. Germline V lookup: CDR1 MNHNS, CDR2 SASEGT. The CDR3 nucleotides read TGTGCCAGCAGTCGGAGCGCGGGAACAGATACGCAGTATTTT. Protein product: CASSRSAGTDTQYF.

DNA for the CDR3: TGTGCCAGCAGTCCCAGGGGTCGAGAGGGAACTTTCTTT. This encodes CASSPRGREGTFF. The chain recombines TRBV12-3 or TRBV12-4 with TRBJ1-1; weak D call: TRBD1 (6 bases). The CDR3 covers 13 residues. Trimming removed 5 bases from V and 12 bases from J, with 19 bases in between.

The rearrangement joins TRBV6-1 to TRBJ2-2; 7 bases fit TRBD2. The V segment lost 6 bases and the J segment 3 bases; nucleotides outside the gene matches: 10. Germline V gene data show CDR1 as MNHNS and CDR2 as SASEGT. CDR3 length: 16 residues. The CDR3 protein is CASSDHGGGDTGELFF. DNA of the CDR3: TGTGCCAGCAGCGACCACGGTGGGGGGGACACCGGGGAGCTGTTTTTT.

This clonotype was detected ten times or more. The chain has TRBV5-5 and TRBJ2-4, with 7 bases aligning to TRBD1. CDR1 and CDR2 from the germline V gene are SGHKS and YYEKEE (reference sequence). Trimming took 4 bases from V and 7 from J; bases not matched to a gene: 8. The length of the CDR3 is 14 residues. The CDR3: CASSRRQGPNIQYF. The CDR3 DNA is TGTGCCAGCAGCCGACGACAGGGTCCGAACATTCAGTACTTC.

There are many counts of this clonotype. The chain couples TRBV5-5 to TRBJ2-3; the D gene is possibly TRBD1 (5 bases). The CDR3 has 14 amino acids. Germline V gives CDR1 SGHKS, CDR2 YYEKEE (reference sequence). The V end was cut by 2 bases, the J end by 2 bases, with 9 bases between. CDR3 in DNA: TGTGCCAGCAGCTTAGACAGATTCACAGATACGCAGTATTTT. Protein product: CASSLDRFTDTQYF.

V is TRBV7-9 and J is TRBJ2-4; a weak D match, TRBD2 (6 bases). Looked up from germline, CDR1 is SEHNR and CDR2 is FQNEAQ (reference sequence). The CDR3 has 12 residues. The V and J ends lost 5 bases and 8 bases respectively, with 10 bases between them. The chain's CDR3 is CASSLSGDIQYF. For the CDR3, the DNA is TGTGCCAGCAGCCTGTCGGGAGACATTCAGTACTTC.

This rearrangement joins TRBV6-5 to TRBJ1-1; 10 bases align to TRBD1. With V trimmed by 2 bases and J by 11 bases, 14 bases remained unmatched. Germline CDR1 is MNHEY and CDR2 is SVGAGI. This CDR3 has 16 amino acids. The CDR3 bases are TGTGCCAGCAGTTACACAATGGGACAGGGGTCTGTCGGCGCTTTCTTT. Translation gives CASSYTMGQGSVGAFF.

This clonotype was counted between two and nine times. The chain has TRBV9 and TRBJ2-1, with 11 positions matching TRBD2. V shed 0 bases and J 9 bases; nucleotides not matched to a gene: 5. The CDR3 loop spans 15 amino acids. Germline values: CDR1 SGDLS, CDR2 YYNGEE. CDR3 bases: TGTGCCAGCAGCGTAGGCCCTACTAGCGGGGGTGAGCAGTTCTTC. Protein sequence: CASSVGPTSGGEQFF.

This clonotype was picked up a small number of times. The V call is TRBV11-3, the J call TRBJ2-1, with 7 bases fitting TRBD2. Unmatched junction bases numbered 10, after V lost 5 bases and J lost 6 bases. Germline V CDR1 and CDR2: SGHNT, YENEEA. There are 15 residues in the CDR3. CDR3 sequence: CASSELAIGVNEQFF. In nucleotides, the CDR3 is TGTGCCAGCAGCGAACTAGCGATCGGAGTCAATGAGCAGTTCTTC. The full variable domain, completed using reference TRBV11-3 and TRBJ2-1, is EAGVVQSPRYKIIEKKQPVAFWCNPISGHNTLYWYLQNLGQGPELLIRYENEEAVDDSQLPKDRFSAERLKGVDSTLKIQPAELGDSAVYLCASSELAIGVNEQFFGPGTRLTVL.

The CDR3 DNA is TGCGCCAGCAGCCCGTGGGGGGTGGACACCGGGGAGCTGTTTTTT. Its protein product is CASSPWGVDTGELFF. The chain recombines TRBV5-1 with TRBJ2-2, with D tentatively TRBD2 (6 bases). Germline V gene data show CDR1 as SGHRS and CDR2 as YFSETQ. The CDR3 spans 15 residues. V lost 4 bases to trimming and J lost 3 bases, with 13 bases between them.

This clonotype was recorded a few times. This chain links TRBV2 with TRBJ1-2; 11 bases match TRBD1. There are 14 residues in the CDR3. Germline CDR1 and CDR2: SNHLY and FYNNEI. The ends lost 5 bases at V and 8 bases at J; junction bases unmatched: 7. Here the CDR3 reads CASSLGQGAGGYTF. CDR3 in DNA: TGTGCCAGCAGTCTCGGACAGGGGGCGGGAGGCTACACCTTC.

This clonotype showed up many times. This chain links TRBV5-1 with TRBJ2-5, with D possibly called TRBD1 or TRBD2 (6 bases each). CDR3 length: 15 residues. CDR1 is SGHRS, CDR2 YFSETQ, per germline. V lost 3 bases and J 3 bases, leaving 15 bases between the germline ends. The CDR3 here is CASSWNPGAKETQYF. DNA for the CDR3: TGCGCCAGCAGCTGGAACCCGGGGGCTAAAGAGACCCAGTACTTC.